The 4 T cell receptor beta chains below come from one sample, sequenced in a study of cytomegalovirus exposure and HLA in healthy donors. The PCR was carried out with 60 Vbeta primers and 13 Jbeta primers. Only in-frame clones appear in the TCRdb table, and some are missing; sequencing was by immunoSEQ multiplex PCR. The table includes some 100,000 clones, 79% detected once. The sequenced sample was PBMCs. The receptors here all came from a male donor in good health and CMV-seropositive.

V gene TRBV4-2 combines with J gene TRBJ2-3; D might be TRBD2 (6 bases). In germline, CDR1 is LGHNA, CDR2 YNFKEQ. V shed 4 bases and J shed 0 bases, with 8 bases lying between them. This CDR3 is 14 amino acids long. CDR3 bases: TGTGCCAGCAGCCGGACTACCAGCACAGATACGCAGTATTTT. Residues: CASSRTTSTDTQYF.

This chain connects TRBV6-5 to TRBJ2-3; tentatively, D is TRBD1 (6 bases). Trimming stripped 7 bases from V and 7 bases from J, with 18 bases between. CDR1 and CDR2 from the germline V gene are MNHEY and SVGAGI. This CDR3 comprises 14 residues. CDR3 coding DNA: TGTGCCAGCATTTCACAGGGACCCCCGAATACGCAGTATTTT. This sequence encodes CASISQGPPNTQYF.

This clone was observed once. CDR3 coding DNA: TGTGCCAGCAGGAGAGGGGACAGGATAAACTATGGCTACACCTTC. It translates to CASRRGDRINYGYTF. The V and J genes are TRBV6-5 and TRBJ1-2; TRBD1 agrees at 8 bases. J gave up 2 bases and V 6 bases, and 8 bases lay outside the gene matches. CDR3 size: 15 residues. Germline CDR1 is MNHEY and CDR2 is SVGAGI.

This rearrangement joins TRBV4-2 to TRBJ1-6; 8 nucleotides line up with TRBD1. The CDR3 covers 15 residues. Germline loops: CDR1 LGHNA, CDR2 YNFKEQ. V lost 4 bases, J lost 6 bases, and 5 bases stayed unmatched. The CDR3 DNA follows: TGTGCCAGCAGCCTCGGGACAGGACCTAATTCACCCCTCCACTTT. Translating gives CASSLGTGPNSPLHF.